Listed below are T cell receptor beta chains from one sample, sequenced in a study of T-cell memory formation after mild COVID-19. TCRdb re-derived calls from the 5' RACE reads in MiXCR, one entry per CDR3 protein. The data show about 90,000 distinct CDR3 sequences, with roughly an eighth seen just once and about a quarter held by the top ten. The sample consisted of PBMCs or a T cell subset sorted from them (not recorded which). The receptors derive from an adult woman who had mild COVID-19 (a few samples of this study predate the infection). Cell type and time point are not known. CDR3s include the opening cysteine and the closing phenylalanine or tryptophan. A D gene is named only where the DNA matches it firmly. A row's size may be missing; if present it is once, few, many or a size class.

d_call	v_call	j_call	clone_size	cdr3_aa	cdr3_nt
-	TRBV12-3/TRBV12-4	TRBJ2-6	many	CASSFAGPSGANVLTF	TGTGCCAGCAGTTTTGCAGGCCCCTCTGGGGCCAACGTCCTGACTTTC
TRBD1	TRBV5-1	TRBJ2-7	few	CASSLEGAAGTEGNYEQYF	TGCGCCAGCAGCTTGGAGGGGGCCGCCGGGACAGAGGGGAACTACGAGCAGTACTTC
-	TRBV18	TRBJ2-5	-	CASSPFGANQETQYF	TGTGCCAGCTCACCCTTCGGGGCGAACCAAGAGACCCAGTACTTC
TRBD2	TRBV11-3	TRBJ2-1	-	CASSLDNGGLATNEQFF	TGTGCCAGCAGCTTAGATAATGGTGGACTAGCTACGAATGAGCAGTTCTTC
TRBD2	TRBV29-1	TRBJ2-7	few	CSVDAGDAAEQYF	TGCAGCGTTGATGCGGGAGACGCGGCCGAGCAGTACTTC
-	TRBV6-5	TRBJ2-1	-	CASSRTPRNEQFF	TGTGCCAGCAGCAGGACTCCGAGAAATGAGCAGTTCTTC
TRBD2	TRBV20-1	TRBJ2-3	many	CSAPLAGVTDTQYF	TGCAGTGCGCCTCTAGCGGGAGTAACAGATACGCAGTATTTT
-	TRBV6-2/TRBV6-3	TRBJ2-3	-	CAIHGMRGTDTQYF	TGTGCCATCCACGGGATGAGAGGCACAGATACGCAGTATTTT
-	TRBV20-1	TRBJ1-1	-	CSARLDSPTFF	TGCAGTGCTAGACTCGACAGTCCTACTTTCTTT
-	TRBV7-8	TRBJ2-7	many	CASSLGDYEQYF	TGTGCCAGCAGCTTAGGGGACTACGAGCAGTACTTC
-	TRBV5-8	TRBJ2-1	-	CASSFNREQFF	TGTGCCAGCAGCTTTAATCGAGAGCAGTTCTTC
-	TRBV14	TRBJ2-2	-	CASSPVLTGELFF	TGTGCCAGCAGCCCGGTCTTAACCGGGGAGCTGTTTTTT
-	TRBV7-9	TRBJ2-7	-	CASRHGHPDYEQYF	TGTGCCAGCAGACACGGACATCCCGACTACGAGCAGTACTTC
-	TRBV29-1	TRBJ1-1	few	CSVARGPEGEAFF	TGCAGCGTTGCCAGGGGACCCGAGGGGGAAGCTTTCTTT
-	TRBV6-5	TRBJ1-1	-	CASMQGTTEAFF	TGTGCCAGCATGCAGGGTACCACTGAAGCTTTCTTT
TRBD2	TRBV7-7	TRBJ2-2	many	CASSPDWTSGNTGELFF	TGTGCTAGCAGCCCCGACTGGACTAGCGGGAACACCGGGGAGCTGTTTTTT
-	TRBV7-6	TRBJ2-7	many	CASSLKLSGRADEQYF	TGTGCCAGCAGCTTAAAGTTGTCAGGCAGGGCGGACGAGCAGTACTTC
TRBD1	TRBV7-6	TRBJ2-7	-	CASSLTPGDRGEQYF	TGTGCCAGCAGCTTGACCCCCGGCGACAGGGGCGAGCAGTACTTC
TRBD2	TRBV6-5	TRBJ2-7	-	CASSPRRLAGEYEQYF	TGTGCCAGCAGTCCCCGAAGGCTAGCGGGGGAGTACGAGCAGTACTTC
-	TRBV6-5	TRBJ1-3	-	CASSPEDSSGNTIYF	TGTGCCAGCAGTCCTGAGGACAGCTCTGGAAACACCATATATTTT
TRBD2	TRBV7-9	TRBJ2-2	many	CASSLGLAATGELFF	TGTGCCAGCAGCTTAGGACTAGCGGCCACCGGGGAGCTGTTTTTT
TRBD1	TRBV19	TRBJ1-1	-	CATTRPGTGWNTEAFF	TGTGCCACCACCCGACCCGGGACAGGGTGGAACACTGAAGCTTTCTTT
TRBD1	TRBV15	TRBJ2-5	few	CATSRDLDRVVYQETQYF	TGTGCCACCAGCAGAGATCTGGACAGGGTTGTTTACCAAGAGACCCAGTACTTC
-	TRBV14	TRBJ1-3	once	CASSLKPQGAGNTIYF	TGTGCCAGCAGCCTTAAACCTCAGGGAGCTGGAAACACCATATATTTT
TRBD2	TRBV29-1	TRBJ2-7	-	CSVGAGTYEQYF	TGCAGCGTGGGAGCGGGAACCTACGAGCAGTACTTC
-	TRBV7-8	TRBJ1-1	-	CASSSRGTTEAFF	TGTGCCAGCAGCTCGCGCGGGACCACTGAAGCTTTCTTT
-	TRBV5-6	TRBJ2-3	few	CASNMVPGSTDTQYF	TGTGCCAGCAACATGGTTCCGGGGAGCACAGATACGCAGTATTTT
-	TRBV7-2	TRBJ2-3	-	CASSLGPLWDTQYF	TGTGCCAGCAGCTTAGGCCCCCTATGGGATACGCAGTATTTT
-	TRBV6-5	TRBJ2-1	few	CASSYVGDEQFF	TGTGCCAGCAGTTACGTCGGGGATGAGCAGTTCTTC
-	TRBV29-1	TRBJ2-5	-	CSTRGTVGRETQYF	TGCAGCACTCGCGGGACAGTGGGGCGGGAGACCCAGTACTTC
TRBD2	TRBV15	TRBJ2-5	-	CATSPGRAGMETQYF	TGTGCCACCAGTCCAGGCCGAGCGGGGATGGAGACCCAGTACTTC
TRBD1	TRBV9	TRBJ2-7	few	CASSVGQTVYEQYF	TGTGCCAGCAGCGTGGGACAGACGGTCTACGAGCAGTACTTC
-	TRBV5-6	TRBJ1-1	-	CASSLEHLGTTGEAFF	TGTGCCAGCAGCTTGGAACACTTAGGTACCACCGGTGAAGCTTTCTTT
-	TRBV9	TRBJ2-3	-	CASSVGGFSPDTQYF	TGTGCCAGCAGCGTAGGGGGGTTTTCCCCAGATACGCAGTATTTT
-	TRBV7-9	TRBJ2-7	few	CASSQTTYEQYF	TGTGCCAGCAGCCAGACAACCTACGAGCAGTACTTC
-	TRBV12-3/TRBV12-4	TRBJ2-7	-	CASSTGSSAYEQYF	TGTGCCAGCAGCACAGGGTCATCAGCCTACGAGCAGTACTTC
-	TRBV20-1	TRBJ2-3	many	CSARDHRWEPTDTQYF	TGCAGTGCTAGAGATCATAGGTGGGAGCCCACAGATACGCAGTATTTT
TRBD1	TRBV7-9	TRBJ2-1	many	CASSLDRDRGENEQFF	TGTGCCAGCAGCTTAGACCGGGACAGGGGGGAGAATGAGCAGTTCTTC
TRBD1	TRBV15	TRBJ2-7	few	CATSRGTGNSRSYEQYF	TGTGCCACCAGCAGAGGGACAGGGAATTCACGTTCCTACGAGCAGTACTTC
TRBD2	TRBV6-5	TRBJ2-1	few	CASASGSYNEQFF	TGTGCCAGCGCTAGCGGGAGTTACAATGAGCAGTTCTTC
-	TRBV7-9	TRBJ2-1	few	CASSFGAYEQFF	TGTGCCAGCAGCTTCGGGGCGTATGAGCAGTTCTTC
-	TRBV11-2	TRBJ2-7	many	CASSLGQEDEQYF	TGTGCCAGCAGCTTAGGTCAAGAGGACGAGCAGTACTTC
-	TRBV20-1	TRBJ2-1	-	CSASEPLGYNEQFF	TGCAGTGCTAGTGAGCCTCTGGGCTACAATGAGCAGTTCTTC
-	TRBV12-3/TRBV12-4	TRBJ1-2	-	CASSPPGYGYTF	TGTGCCAGCAGTCCGCCGGGCTATGGCTACACCTTC